This T cell receptor beta chain emerged from a study of blood T cell repertoires in COVID-19. As processed by the authors: Amplification from reference gene primers served as the basis for estimated nucleated cell counts. Sequencing used immunoSEQ multiplex PCR; TCRdb keeps in-frame clones, though not all of them. That table is the source of V, J and clone size, and D and trimming were worked out from the DNA. Among approximately 71,000 clones, 90% were seen once, and the ten largest hold less than 6.5%. The sequence was obtained from a woman aged 18 to 35 with acute or convalescent COVID-19. The specimen sequenced was peripheral blood.

CDR3 nucleotide sequence: TGTGCCAGCAGCCCCAGGGGGCTGGGCTACACCTTC. Protein product: CASSPRGLGYTF. V usage is TRBV7-2 and J usage is TRBJ1-2; the match to TRBD1 covers 8 bases. From germline, CDR1 is SGHTA and CDR2 FQGNSA. The CDR3 sequence is 12 residues long. The J segment lost 8 bases and the V segment lost 5 bases, leaving 4 bases of the junction unmatched.